This TCR beta chain was sequenced during a study of blood T cell repertoires in COVID-19 (dated by TCRdb to 2020 to 2022). In the study overall: The collaborator samples originated in the United States, Italy and Spain and spanned the acute and convalescent phases of COVID-19. The material from the prospective study consisted of cDNA or gDNA derived from T cells, B-cell-depleted T cells, or PBMCs. Deeply sampled blood TCRbeta repertoires from subjects exposed to, actively infected with, or recovered from COVID-19 were included in the dataset. A freely available public database, intended as a resource for researchers studying the immune response to SARS-CoV-2, is where the repertoires were released. The samples were drawn from the first 160 participants of the ongoing ImmuneRACE study and from 950 to 1,500 subjects provided by 6 global collaborators. The sample metadata nearly always contained a de-identified subject ID, COVID-19 status, age in years and sex. Where available, HLA class I and class II types were obtained from metadata supplied by the sample provider rather than from assay-based typing.

The immunoSEQ Assay, a bias-controlled multiplex PCR, was used to amplify TCRbeta CDR3 regions from genomic DNA. The paper's processing steps were these. Within the assay, amplification of reference gene primers was used to estimate how many nucleated cells each sample contained. To quantify the absolute abundance of each unique TCRbeta CDR3 rearrangement, sequence reads were collapsed and filtered. Productive Simpson clonality was computed per sample as the square root of Simpson's diversity index over productive rearrangements. TCRdb obtained this table from immuneACCESS and retained in-frame rearrangements with V and J assigned. These tables miss some clones; where compared with another copy, unresolved V genes account for less than half of the shortfall, and the remainder is unexplained. That table furnishes V, J and clone size, whereas the DNA furnished D and trimming. The sample table records about 210,000 clones; roughly 85% of these occur just once. 2.4% of the sample goes to the ten largest clones.

Findings and caveats that apply to the study as a whole: The amount of clinical and demographic metadata varied by source and participant and was provided uncurated.

The sample holds a few counts of this clone. Its antigen remains undetermined. Base qualities are not recorded, but no much larger clone differs from it by a single base. One collaborating source in Seattle enrolled patients while the patients were actively infected and followed the patients over time throughout the course of disease. Each collaborating institution followed its own protocols to collect whole blood in K2EDTA tubes. For TCRbeta analysis, collaborators shipped samples as frozen whole blood, isolated PBMCs, or DNA extracted from either of those sample types. Sequenced input: peripheral blood. This clonotype was sampled from a woman in her 70s with COVID-19, enrolled during active disease.

The DNA sequence follows: TGTGCCAGCAGCGTAGATGCGACAGCCAACTATGGCTACACCTTC. The resulting protein is CASSVDATANYGYTF. The rearranged chain carries TRBV9 and TRBJ1-2; perhaps TRBD1 is the D gene, with 5 bases matching. The CDR3 holds 15 amino acids from the cysteine to the phenylalanine. The sequence is cut down to CDR3 DNA, 45 bases in frame from base 1. Based on the germline V gene, the CDR1 and CDR2 sequences are SGDLS and YYNGEE. At the junction V is shortened by 0 bases and J by 2 bases, with 11 bases in between.